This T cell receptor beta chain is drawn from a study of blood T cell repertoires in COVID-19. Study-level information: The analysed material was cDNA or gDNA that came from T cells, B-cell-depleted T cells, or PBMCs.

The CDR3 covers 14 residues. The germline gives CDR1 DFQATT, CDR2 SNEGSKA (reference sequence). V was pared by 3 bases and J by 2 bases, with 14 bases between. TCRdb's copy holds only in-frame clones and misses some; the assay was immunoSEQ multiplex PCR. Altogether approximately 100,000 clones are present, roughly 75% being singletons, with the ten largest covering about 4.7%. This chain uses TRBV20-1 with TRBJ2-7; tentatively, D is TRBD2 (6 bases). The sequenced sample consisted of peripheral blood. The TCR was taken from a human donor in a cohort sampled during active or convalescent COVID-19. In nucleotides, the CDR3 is TGCAGTGCTAGTCCTAGCGCGAAACCCTACGAGCAGTACTTC. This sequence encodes CSASPSAKPYEQYF.